This TCR beta chain was sequenced during a study of T cell responses to AZD1222 COVID-19 vaccine. General observations from the study: The study identified only a handful of AZD1222 recipients as seropositive at baseline. Spike regions recognized by vaccine-associated CD4 TCRs spanned the protein, led by 160-218 and 743-854. Donor demographics were predominantly white British with a female majority; clonal diversity may be underestimated. Without day 14 samples, only post-peak T cell repertoires were studied.

Generated by immunoSEQ multiplex PCR, the TCRdb table keeps only in-frame clones and is missing some. The data hold more than 150,000 clones, with 80% to 95% observed a single time. Details on this clone: What it binds is unknown.

Between the trimmed V and J ends, which lost 1 base and 5 bases, there was a span of 11 bases. CDR1 and CDR2 from the germline V gene are SGHDN and FVKESK. The CDR3 has 14 amino acids. The TCR comes from an adult in good health. V usage is TRBV14 and J usage is TRBJ1-1, with D unclear. Source: peripheral blood, taken on day 0 of AZD1222 vaccination. DNA for the CDR3: TGTGCCAGCAGCCAAGCCTTTTTGGGTACTGAAGCTTTCTTT. Protein: CASSQAFLGTEAFF.